Listed below are T cell receptor beta chains from one sample, sequenced in a study of metastatic and nonmetastatic thyroid tumors. TCRdb ran MiXCR on the PCR reads. The sample has 15,000 or so clones; more than 10% are singletons. The sequencing sample was made of blood. Receptors originate from a female donor with papillary thyroid cancer or a benign thyroid nodule (not recorded which). Some clones in this sample may be carry-over from other donors' samples. CDR3s include the opening cysteine and the closing phenylalanine or tryptophan. A D gene is named only where the DNA matches it firmly. Where a row states a size, it is once, few, many or the class of an expanded clone; other rows omit it.

J gene | clone size | D gene | V gene | CDR3 DNA | CDR3 protein
TRBJ2-5 | many | NA | TRBV5-1 | TGCGCCAGCAGCTTGGAAGGCAACCAGAACTTC | CASSLEGNQNF
TRBJ2-7 | NA | NA | TRBV28 | TGTGCCACCTTCTACCACGGGACCCACTACGAGCAGTACTTC | CATFYHGTHYEQYF
TRBJ2-2 | medium-sized | TRBD2 | TRBV7-2 | TGTGCCAGCAGCTCGGGTCTAGCGGGGCTTGCGAACACCGGGGAGCTGTTTTTT | CASSSGLAGLANTGELFF
TRBJ1-5 | few | NA | TRBV6-1 | TGTGCCAGCAGAGAGTACATGGGCAATCAGCCCCAGCATTTT | CASREYMGNQPQHF
TRBJ1-2 | NA | TRBD1 | TRBV11-1 | TGTGCCAGCAGCTTAGATGTGGCAGGGCCCAGGGGGGGCTACACCTTC | CASSLDVAGPRGGYTF
TRBJ2-5 | medium-sized | TRBD2 | TRBV6-1 | TGTGCCAGCAGACCTGGGACTAGCGGGGGGGCCCAAGAGACCCAGTACTTC | CASRPGTSGGAQETQYF
TRBJ2-7 | many | TRBD1 | TRBV10-3 | TGTGCCATCAGTGAGTCGGCACAGGGGTTTGAGCAGTACTTC | CAISESAQGFEQYF
TRBJ2-7 | medium-sized | TRBD1 | TRBV28 | TGTGCCAGCAGGGATGGGACAGGGCTCTCCTACGAGCAGTACTTC | CASRDGTGLSYEQYF
TRBJ2-7 | NA | NA | TRBV2 | TGTGCCAACAGGACCGCTTTCGGGGAGGATCAGTACTTC | CANRTAFGEDQYF
TRBJ1-1 | many | TRBD1 | TRBV10-3 | TGTGCCATCACCACAGGGGCGAACACTGAAGCTTTCTTT | CAITTGANTEAFF